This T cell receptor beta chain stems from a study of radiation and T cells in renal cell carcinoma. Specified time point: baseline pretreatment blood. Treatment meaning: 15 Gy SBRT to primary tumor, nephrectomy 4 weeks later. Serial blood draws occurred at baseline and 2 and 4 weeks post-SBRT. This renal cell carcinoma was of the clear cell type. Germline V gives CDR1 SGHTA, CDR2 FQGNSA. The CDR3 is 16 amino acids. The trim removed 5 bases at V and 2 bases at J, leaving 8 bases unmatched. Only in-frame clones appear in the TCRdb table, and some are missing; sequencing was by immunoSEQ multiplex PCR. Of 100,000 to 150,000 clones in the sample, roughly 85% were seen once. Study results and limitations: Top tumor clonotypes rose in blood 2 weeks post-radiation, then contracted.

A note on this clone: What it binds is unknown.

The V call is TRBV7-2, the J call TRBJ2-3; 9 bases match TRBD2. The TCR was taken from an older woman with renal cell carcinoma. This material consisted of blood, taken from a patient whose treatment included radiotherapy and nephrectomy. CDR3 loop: CASSRGGVRDTDTQYF. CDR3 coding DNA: TGTGCCAGCAGCCGCGGGGGGGTGAGGGACACAGATACGCAGTATTTT.